The following is a T cell receptor beta chain sequence with its context. The antigen is undetermined. The source of the sample is a study of T cells after yellow fever vaccination. General study findings and limits: Reappearance after the booster was observed for most primary-vaccination clones (about 96% CD4, over 75% CD8). Clonotypes shared by both compartments, CD4 and CD8, made up a small share. Peak timing came faster in the weaker secondary response, day 5 versus 15.

The 5'RACE template-switching step produced TCR cDNA and added a universal primer site and UMIs. MiXCR, applied by TCRdb to the 5' RACE reads, yields one record per CDR3 protein. Among approximately 150,000 distinct CDR3 sequences, approximately 6.2% were seen once, and the ten largest hold just under 3%. The CDR3 has 14 amino acids. CDR1 SEHNR and CDR2 FQNEAQ come from the germline V gene (reference sequence). Trimming at V came to 7 bases and at J to 4 bases, leaving 7 bases not matched to a gene. This chain connects TRBV7-9 to TRBJ2-3; 8 nucleotides match TRBD2. The clonotype originates from a young man who received the YFV17D yellow fever vaccine. Source: CD4+ T cells sorted from PBMCs, taken on the day of the first yellow fever vaccination. CDR3 bases: TGTGCCAGCACCCCGGGGGGGATCCCAGATACGCAGTATTTT. This encodes CASTPGGIPDTQYF. The full variable domain, in which reference TRBV7-9 and TRBJ2-3 provide the parts outside the CDR3, is DTGVSQNPRHKITKRGQNVTFRCDPISEHNRLYWYRQTLGQGPEFLTYFQNEAQLEKSRLLSDRFSAERPKGSFSTLEIQRTEQGDSAMYLCASTPGGIPDTQYFGPGTRLTVL.